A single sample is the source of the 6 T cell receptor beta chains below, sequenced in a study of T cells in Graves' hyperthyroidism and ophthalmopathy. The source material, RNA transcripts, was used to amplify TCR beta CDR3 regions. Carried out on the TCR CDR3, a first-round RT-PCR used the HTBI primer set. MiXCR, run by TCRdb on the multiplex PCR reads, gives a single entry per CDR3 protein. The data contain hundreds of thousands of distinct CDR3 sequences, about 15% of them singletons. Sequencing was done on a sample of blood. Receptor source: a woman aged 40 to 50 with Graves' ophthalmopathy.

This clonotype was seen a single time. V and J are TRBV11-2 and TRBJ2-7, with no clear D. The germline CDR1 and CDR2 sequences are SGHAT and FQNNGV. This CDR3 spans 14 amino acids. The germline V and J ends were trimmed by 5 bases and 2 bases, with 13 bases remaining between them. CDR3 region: CASSVRVNTYEQYF. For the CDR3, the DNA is TGTGCCAGCAGCGTTCGAGTCAACACCTACGAGCAGTACTTC.

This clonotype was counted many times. As DNA, the CDR3 is TGTGCCAGCAGCCAGGGACTACCGAACACCGGGGAGCTGTTTTTT. It is translated as CASSQGLPNTGELFF. The V gene is TRBV7-3, the J gene TRBJ2-2; TRBD2 aligns across 7 bases. V trimming: 5 bases; J trimming: 0 bases; junction bases outside the gene matches: 3. Germline assignment: CDR1 SGHTA and CDR2 FQGTGA. This CDR3 comprises 15 residues.

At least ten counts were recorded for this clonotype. The CDR3 nucleotides read TGTGCCAGCAGTTTAGTAGGTTCCGAGACCCAGTACTTC. Its protein is CASSLVGSETQYF. The chain joins TRBV28 to TRBJ2-5; D is unclear. V lost 2 bases and J 5 bases, leaving 9 bases between the germline ends. This CDR3 contains 13 residues. The germline CDR1 and CDR2 sequences are MDHEN and SYDVKM.

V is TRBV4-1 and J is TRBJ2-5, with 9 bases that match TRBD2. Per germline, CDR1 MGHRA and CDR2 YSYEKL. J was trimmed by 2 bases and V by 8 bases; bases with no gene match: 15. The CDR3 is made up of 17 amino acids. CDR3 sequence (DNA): TGCGCCAGCTCCCCTTGGGGTAGCGGGAGCGGTCAAGAGACCCAGTACTTC. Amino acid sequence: CASSPWGSGSGQETQYF.

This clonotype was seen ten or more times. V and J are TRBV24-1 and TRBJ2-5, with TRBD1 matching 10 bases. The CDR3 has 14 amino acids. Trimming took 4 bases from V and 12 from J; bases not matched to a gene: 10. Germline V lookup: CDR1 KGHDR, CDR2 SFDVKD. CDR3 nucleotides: TGTGCCACCAGTGACCTAGGACAGGGGGGCGCCAAGTACTTC. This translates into CATSDLGQGGAKYF.

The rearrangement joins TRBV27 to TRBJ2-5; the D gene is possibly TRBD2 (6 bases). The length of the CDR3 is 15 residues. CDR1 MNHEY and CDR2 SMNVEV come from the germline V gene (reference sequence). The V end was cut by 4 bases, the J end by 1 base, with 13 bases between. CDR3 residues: CASSWSSGSQETQYF. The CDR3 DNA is TGTGCCAGCAGTTGGAGTAGCGGCTCCCAAGAGACCCAGTACTTC.